The 15 T cell receptor beta chains below come from one sample, sequenced in a study of shared clonotypes between healthy human individuals. Method: immunoSEQ multiplex PCR; TCRdb's copy keeps in-frame clones and lacks some. Among about 2 million clones, 85% to 95% were seen once, and the ten largest hold roughly 0.13%. Input material: naive CD4+ T cells sorted from blood. As for subset: CD45RA+ positively selected. All receptors derive from a man younger than 35 in good health.

The chain combines TRBV27 with TRBJ2-7; 7 bases line up with TRBD1. The ends lost 3 bases at V and 4 bases at J; junction bases unmatched: 9. This CDR3 region has 15 residues. From germline, CDR1 is MNHEY and CDR2 SMNVEV (reference sequence). DNA for the CDR3: TGTGCCAGCAGTTTGCAAAGACAGGGCCCTTACGAGCAGTACTTC. It yields the protein CASSLQRQGPYEQYF.

The chain recombines TRBV25-1 with TRBJ2-1, with D possibly TRBD2 on 5 matching bases. The germline V and J ends were trimmed by 3 bases and 7 bases, with 13 bases remaining between them. Germline V gene sequence: CDR1 MGHDK, CDR2 SYGVNS. The length of the CDR3 is 14 residues. The CDR3 loop is CASSDVRRTNEQFF. The CDR3 bases are TGTGCCAGCAGTGATGTGAGGAGGACGAATGAGCAGTTCTTC.

This clone was seen a single time. The CDR3, as DNA: TGTGCCAGCAAAACTAGCGGAGCCATACAAGAGACCCAGTACTTC. This codes for CASKTSGAIQETQYF. This chain links TRBV7-8 with TRBJ2-5; TRBD2 aligns across 8 bases. The CDR3 has 15 residues. V was pared by 7 bases and J by 2 bases, with 9 bases of the junction left unmatched. Germline CDR1 reads SGHVS; CDR2 reads FQNEAQ.

The rearrangement joins TRBV6-6 to TRBJ1-2; 11 bases agree with TRBD1. The CDR3 length is 14 residues. The V segment lost 1 base and the J segment 7 bases; nucleotides outside the gene matches: 2. From germline, CDR1 is MNHNY and CDR2 SVGAGI (reference sequence). CDR3 DNA: TGTGCCAGCAGTTACTTGGACAGGGGGCCTGGCTACACCTTC. Translated: CASSYLDRGPGYTF.

The V call is TRBV2, the J call TRBJ1-5; D possibly corresponds to TRBD1 (6 bases). CDR3 size: 15 residues. The V gene's germline CDR1 is SNHLY and CDR2 FYNNEI. V was cut by 3 bases and J by 6 bases, with 15 bases left in between. CDR3: CASSDGGHSIQPQHF. The CDR3 DNA sequence: TGTGCCAGCAGTGATGGGGGGCACAGTATTCAGCCCCAGCATTTT.

V and J are TRBV29-1 and TRBJ1-3; D is possibly TRBD1 (5 bases). CDR1 is SQVTM and CDR2 is ANQGSEA in the germline V gene. The CDR3 totals 14 residues. CDR3 DNA: TGCGCAGGGTTCGGCGCGCCGGAGGGAAACACCATATATTTT. The encoded protein is CAGFGAPEGNTIYF.

This chain uses TRBV5-6 with TRBJ2-2; no clear D. V gave up 1 base and J gave up 6 bases, with 16 bases separating them. CDR1 and CDR2 from the germline V gene are SGHDT and YYEEEE. The CDR3 covers 16 residues. The CDR3 DNA reads TGTGCCAGCAGCTTGCGGCGGCAGGCCCTATCCGGGGAGCTGTTTTTT. Encoded protein: CASSLRRQALSGELFF.

This clone was detected once. The chain carries TRBV19 and TRBJ1-5; 7 positions agree with TRBD1. The J segment lost 13 bases and the V segment lost 10 bases, leaving 16 bases of the junction unmatched. Germline V CDR1 and CDR2: LNHDA, SQIVND (reference sequence). The CDR3 has 13 amino acids. CDR3 DNA sequence: TGTGCCACCCTGGACAGGACGAGACTCCTTCAGCATTTT. Its translation is CATLDRTRLLQHF.

The chain links TRBV11-2 to TRBJ1-1; D unclear. Germline V lookup: CDR1 SGHAT, CDR2 FQNNGV. There are 14 residues in the CDR3. Trimming shortened V by 4 bases and J by 1 base, and 10 bases separated the two germline ends. This CDR3 is CASSSTLSNTEAFF. CDR3 coding DNA: TGTGCCAGCAGCTCTACCCTATCGAACACTGAAGCTTTCTTT.

The gene calls are TRBV2 and TRBJ1-4; 8 bases are a match to TRBD1. The CDR3 is 17 residues long. After removal of 5 bases from V and 3 bases from J, the junction contained 11 bases not matched to a gene. Germline V gene lookup returns CDR1 SNHLY and CDR2 FYNNEI. Here the CDR3 reads CASSPSLDRVANEKLFF. The CDR3 DNA sequence: TGTGCCAGCAGTCCAAGCTTGGACAGGGTAGCTAATGAAAAACTGTTTTTT.

The rearrangement uses TRBV9 and TRBJ1-4, with 7 nucleotides matching TRBD1. The trim removed 4 bases at V and 3 bases at J, leaving 6 bases unmatched. This CDR3 has 15 amino acids. In germline, CDR1 is SGDLS, CDR2 YYNGEE. For the CDR3, the DNA is TGTGCCAGCAGCCATAGTGGACAGGCTAATGAAAAACTGTTTTTT. Residues: CASSHSGQANEKLFF.

As for this clone: Other DNA sequences of this sample code for an identical CDR3. CDR3 protein: CASSLGTGTEAFF. For the CDR3, the DNA is TGTGCCAGCAGCTTAGGTACTGGAACTGAAGCTTTCTTT. The rearrangement joins TRBV7-9 to TRBJ1-1, with D uncertain. The germline CDR1 and CDR2 sequences are SEHNR and FQNEAQ (reference sequence). This CDR3 comprises 13 residues. The V end lost 1 base, the J end lost 5 bases, and 8 bases lay between the germline ends.

Of note for this clone: A much larger clone differs by one base, so this may be a read error. The sample holds other DNA sequences that translate to the same CDR3. V usage is TRBV2 and J usage is TRBJ1-6, with D maybe TRBD1 (5 bases). This CDR3 is built from 13 residues. The germline gives CDR1 SNHLY, CDR2 FYNNEI. The V gene lost 4 bases and the J gene lost 10 bases, with 11 bases spanning the gap. CDR3 residues: CASSGGPGSPLHF. For the CDR3, the DNA is TGTGCCAGCAGTGGGGGCCCAGGCTCACCCCTCCACTTT. Filled out from reference TRBV2 and TRBJ1-6, the complete variable domain reads EPEVTQTPSHQVTQMGQEVILRCVPISNHLYFYWYRQILGQKVEFLVSFYNNEISEKSEIFDDQFSVERPDGSNFTLKIRSTKLEDSAMYFCASSGGPGSPLHFGNGTRLTVT.

The rearrangement joins TRBV6-1 to TRBJ2-7; 10 positions match TRBD2. CDR1 and CDR2 (germline): MNHNS, SASEGT. After removal of 2 bases from V and 2 bases from J, the junction contained 3 bases not matched to a gene. The CDR3 extends over 15 amino acids. The CDR3 sequence is CASSERLAGTYEQYF. CDR3 in DNA: TGTGCCAGCAGTGAAAGACTAGCGGGCACCTACGAGCAGTACTTC.

The chain joins TRBV2 to TRBJ1-2; maybe TRBD1 (6 bases). Between the trimmed V and J ends, which lost 6 bases and 4 bases, there was a span of 18 bases. The CDR3 is made up of 15 amino acids. Germline V gene sequence: CDR1 SNHLY, CDR2 FYNNEI. The DNA of the CDR3 is TGTGCCAGCAGGCCCCTGACAGGAACTTCCTATGGCTACACCTTC. Protein: CASRPLTGTSYGYTF.